The next 8 T cell receptor beta chains were all read from a single sample in a study of T cell responses to AZD1222 COVID-19 vaccine. The protocol was immunoSEQ multiplex PCR, while the TCRdb copy is restricted to in-frame clones and leaves out a portion. Of some 120,000 clones in the sample, over 85% were seen once. The sample here was peripheral blood, taken on day 0 of AZD1222 vaccination. The receptor set was obtained from an adult in good health.

V usage is TRBV15 and J usage is TRBJ1-6, with TRBD1 matching over 7 bases. There are 16 residues in the CDR3. Germline CDR1 and CDR2: LNHNV and YYDKDF (reference sequence). Losses at the gene ends were 4 bases for V and 7 bases for J; bases not matched to a gene: 10. DNA for the CDR3: TGTGCCACCAGCACCGGACAGGACATTTGGAATTCACCCCTCCACTTT. Its protein is CATSTGQDIWNSPLHF.

This chain uses TRBV29-1 with TRBJ2-1; 8 bases align to TRBD2. The CDR3 length is 14 residues. Trimming at V came to 7 bases and at J to 4 bases, leaving 9 bases not matched to a gene. Germline lookup yields CDR1 SQVTM and CDR2 ANQGSEA. CDR3: CSGGAGAGYNEQFF. The CDR3 nucleotides read TGCAGCGGGGGAGCGGGGGCCGGGTACAATGAGCAGTTCTTC.

The sample holds one count of this clone. The gene calls are TRBV5-4 and TRBJ2-1, with 8 nucleotides matching TRBD2. The length of the CDR3 is 16 residues. Germline CDR1 is SGHNT and CDR2 is YYREEE (reference sequence). With V trimmed by 0 bases and J by 4 bases, 6 bases remained unmatched. CDR3 amino acids: CASSLGGRGVYNEQFF. The CDR3 region has the DNA TGTGCCAGCAGCTTGGGCGGGCGGGGGGTGTACAATGAGCAGTTCTTC.

The rearrangement joins TRBV4-1 to TRBJ2-1; D is uncertain. This CDR3 is 14 amino acids long. The V end was cut by 4 bases, the J end by 4 bases, with 11 bases between. Germline CDR1 reads MGHRA; CDR2 reads YSYEKL. DNA of the CDR3: TGCGCCAGCAGCCCCCGCGGCAGATACAATGAGCAGTTCTTC. This codes for CASSPRGRYNEQFF.

The chain combines TRBV11-2 with TRBJ1-4; 8 bases agree with TRBD1. V lost 1 base, J lost 7 bases, and 2 bases stayed unmatched. CDR1 is SGHAT and CDR2 is FQNNGV in the germline V gene. This CDR3 comprises 14 residues. The DNA of the CDR3 is TGTGCCAGCAGCTTAGTGACAGGGGTTGAAAAACTGTTTTTT. Translation: CASSLVTGVEKLFF.

The chain recombines TRBV19 with TRBJ2-1, with D perhaps matching TRBD1 (5 bases). The CDR3 is 12 amino acids. Germline CDR1 and CDR2: LNHDA and SQIVND (reference sequence). Trimming removed 2 bases at V and 9 bases at J, with 8 bases between. CDR3: CASSIWQGEQFF. In DNA, the CDR3 is TGTGCCAGTAGTATATGGCAGGGTGAGCAGTTCTTC.

V is TRBV11-2 and J is TRBJ2-7, with D possibly TRBD2 on 6 matching bases. This CDR3 spans 14 amino acids. CDR1 is SGHAT, CDR2 FQNNGV, per germline. Trimming stripped 5 bases from V and 2 bases from J, with 13 bases between. The CDR3 bases are TGTGCCAGCAGCCTCCAGGGAGGAACCTACGAGCAGTACTTC. Translated, it gives CASSLQGGTYEQYF.

This rearrangement joins TRBV6-5 to TRBJ1-6; TRBD1 is a possible D gene (6 bases). V lost 4 bases and J lost 0, with 10 bases in between. CDR1 is MNHEY, CDR2 SVGAGI, per germline. This CDR3 comprises 16 residues. CDR3 DNA sequence: TGTGCCAGCAGTTCAGGGGTTAGCTCCTATAATTCACCCCTCCACTTT. This gives the protein CASSSGVSSYNSPLHF.